A selection of T cell receptor beta chains follows, all from one sample in a study of CD8 T cells in Susac syndrome. MiXCR was run by TCRdb on the immunoSEQ multiplex PCR reads, yielding one entry per CDR3 protein. Of some 260,000 distinct CDR3 sequences listed, 80% to 95% are singletons. Sequencing was done on a sample of CD4+ T cells from PBMCs. These receptors were taken from a human donor with multiple sclerosis. Both conserved end residues are trimmed from each CDR3. The order of the fields is V gene, CDR3 length, clone size, CDR3 protein. Expanded clones are given a class, and other clones once, few, many or no size at all.

TRBV12-3/TRBV12-4,13,-,ASSLVGSYNSPLH
TRBV7-3,11,-,ASSLFWGNEQF
TRBV19,15,-,ASSTDYRVRSNQPQH
TRBV6-5,15,-,ASSFTFPGQGAYEAF
TRBV11-2,12,-,ASSLGGTGPEQY
TRBV5-1,11,-,ASSLGQEYEQY
TRBV7-9,12,-,ASSLGDRTYGYT
TRBV6-1,12,few,ASSELGANYGYT
TRBV11-2,12,-,ASSLDGWDYGYT
TRBV15,13,-,ATSRDKGPRYGYT
TRBV3-1,12,-,ASSQVRQGSGYT
TRBV12-3/TRBV12-4,11,once,ASSLAGAEKLF
TRBV4-1,12,-,ASSQILAGKPQH
TRBV3-1,13,-,ASSQGQNSNQPQH
TRBV6-1,10,-,ASRRDNYEQY
TRBV5-1,12,-,ASSTGPNQETQY
TRBV5-1,12,-,ASSLEGRVETQY
TRBV19,17,-,ASSIGPGLAGVNTGELF
TRBV12-3/TRBV12-4,11,-,ASSLAQLTEAF
TRBV12-3/TRBV12-4,13,once,ASSLGTGGEQPQH
TRBV13,14,once,ASSSYSGGVGETQY
TRBV6-5,13,once,ASSYSIGADSPLH
TRBV5-1,12,-,ASSSSGGLYEQY
TRBV12-3/TRBV12-4,11,-,ASSFIRGSPLH
TRBV3-1,11,once,ASSLEGVAKLF
TRBV5-1,11,-,ASSSVVDGELF
TRBV4-1,14,-,ASSLLGGALPGELF
TRBV7-2,14,-,ASSRREGLGTDTQY
TRBV7-9,13,-,ASRGVGGDTGELF
TRBV4-1,17,-,ASSHKQGGRILARNEQF
TRBV9,14,-,ASSVSPGVEGGELF
TRBV7-9,14,-,ASSLDTAPYQETQY
TRBV4-1,15,-,ASSHSKAGGISYEQY
TRBV27,11,-,ASLGQGQETQY
TRBV3-1,13,few,ASSPTDGIPYEQY
TRBV20-1,13,-,SARAATGPGNTIY
TRBV19,10,-,ASSLYSDTQY
TRBV24-1,13,once,ATSDTKALNNEQF
TRBV5-1,12,few,ASSLDGMNTEAF
TRBV28,12,-,ASSLGGEYEKLF
TRBV28,8,-,ATSTGELF
TRBV5-1,12,once,AIPGVYMNTEAF
TRBV20-1,13,-,SARARTGGADGYT
TRBV27,12,-,ASSSNLRGTEAF
TRBV5-6,14,-,ASSLFAGLQIGLYT
TRBV9,16,-,ASSPRRDRSPSNEKLF
TRBV18,14,-,ASSPLPLDRAHEQY
TRBV5-1,12,-,ASSAGQGDEKLF
TRBV19,13,-,ASHLERTGGSPLH
TRBV7-6,13,-,ASSPRQGLTDTQY
TRBV7-6,13,-,ASSLQGFSGNTIY
TRBV5-1,12,-,ASSLGEANEKLF
TRBV5-1,17,-,ASSTPPQGARVKDTEAF
TRBV6-1,14,-,ASSLALGDRTSPLH
TRBV15,13,-,ATSGAAPGTDTQY
TRBV19,12,-,ASITTGAAYGYT